One and the same sample provided the 23 T cell receptor beta chains below, sequenced in a study of OX40 agonist ivuxolimab in advanced cancers. Some clones are missing from TCRdb's copy, which holds only in-frame ones; the method was immunoSEQ multiplex PCR. The repertoire includes approximately 74,000 clones, around nine tenths of them detected once, and about 0.26% sits in the top ten. The specimen comprised CD4+ or CD8+ T cells sorted from blood, sampled in a trial of the OX40 agonist ivuxolimab. The receptors derive from an adult with an advanced solid tumor such as melanoma, head and neck, liver or kidney cancer.

The V call is TRBV7-9, the J call TRBJ2-7; possibly TRBD2 for D (5 bases). This CDR3 comprises 13 residues. Deletions cut 11 bases from V and 6 bases from J, with 20 bases between. The germline CDR1 and CDR2 sequences are SEHNR and FQNEAQ (reference sequence). The CDR3 DNA reads as TGTGCCCTCAAAGGGCTAGCAGACGGCGAGCAGTACTTC. It translates to CALKGLADGEQYF.

The chain is built from TRBV28 and TRBJ2-7; D gene unclear. This CDR3 spans 12 amino acids. Trimming removed 6 bases from V and 3 bases from J, with 9 bases in between. Germline V gives CDR1 MDHEN, CDR2 SYDVKM. The CDR3 loop is CASSSLNYEQYF. CDR3 bases: TGTGCCAGCAGCTCGCTTAACTACGAGCAGTACTTC.

The V call is TRBV6-6, the J call TRBJ2-7, with 7 bases identical to TRBD1. V lost 4 bases to trimming and J lost 2 bases; unmatched junction nucleotides: 8. CDR3 length equals 15 residues. Germline CDR1 MNHNY, CDR2 SVGAGI (reference sequence). The CDR3 loop is CASSSRGQITYEQYF. The CDR3 coding sequence is TGTGCCAGCAGTTCCCGGGGACAGATAACCTACGAGCAGTACTTC.

The rearrangement uses TRBV7-9 and TRBJ2-7; D is unresolved. The CDR3 is made up of 12 amino acids. Trimming pared 5 bases from V and 4 bases from J, leaving 9 bases between. Germline values: CDR1 SEHNR, CDR2 FQNEAQ (reference sequence). The CDR3 loop reads CASSNLGYEQYF. The CDR3 nucleotides are TGTGCCAGCAGCAACCTGGGGTACGAGCAGTACTTC.

The V and J genes are TRBV4-3 and TRBJ2-3, with 7 bases that match TRBD2. This CDR3 is 16 amino acids long. In germline, CDR1 is LGHNA, CDR2 YSLEER. Trimming took 4 bases from V and 4 from J; bases not matched to a gene: 11. The CDR3 loop reads CASSRWEGLQSDTQYF. The CDR3 DNA reads as TGCGCCAGCAGCCGGTGGGAGGGCCTCCAATCAGATACGCAGTATTTT.

The chain has TRBV7-2 and TRBJ2-7; D is uncertain. The V gene lost 5 bases and the J gene lost 0 bases, with 14 bases spanning the gap. This CDR3 spans 15 amino acids. CDR1 SGHTA and CDR2 FQGNSA come from the germline V gene. The chain's CDR3 is CASSPRLIFSYEQYF. DNA of the CDR3: TGTGCCAGCAGCCCCCGCCTCATCTTCTCCTACGAGCAGTACTTC.

CDR3 nucleotides: TGCGCCAGCAGCTTGAACGACTACGAGCAGTACTTC. This gives the protein CASSLNDYEQYF. The J gene is TRBJ2-7, the V gene TRBV5-1; D gene unclear. CDR3 length: 12 amino acids. CDR1 is SGHRS, CDR2 YFSETQ, per germline. Trimming left V 1 base short and J 3 bases short, with 5 bases between. Full variable domain (rest looked up from reference TRBV5-1 and TRBJ2-7): KAGVTQTPRYLIKTRGQQVTLSCSPISGHRSVSWYQQTPGQGLQFLFEYFSETQRNKGNFPGRFSGRQFSNSRSEMNVSTLELGDSALYLCASSLNDYEQYFGPGTRLTVT.

The chain carries TRBV29-1 and TRBJ2-1; D perhaps matches TRBD1 (5 bases). The germline V gene has CDR1 SQVTM and CDR2 ANQGSEA. V dropped 4 bases and J dropped 0 bases, with 13 bases sitting between them. This CDR3 region has 15 residues. The CDR3, as DNA: TGCAGCGTTGTCCAGGGAAAGGGCTCCTACAATGAGCAGTTCTTC. It specifies CSVVQGKGSYNEQFF.

V and J are TRBV28 and TRBJ1-1; 7 bases agree with TRBD1. The CDR3 extends over 14 amino acids. V was pared by 6 bases and J by 5 bases, with 9 bases of the junction left unmatched. CDR1 and CDR2 (germline): MDHEN, SYDVKM. The CDR3 region has the DNA TGTGCCAGCAGCCCGCCAGGGGGTAGGACTGAAGCTTTCTTT. This gives the protein CASSPPGGRTEAFF.

This clone was recorded a few times. The J gene is TRBJ1-1, the V gene TRBV27; 7 positions agree with TRBD1. V shed 6 bases, J shed 4 bases, and the junction held 20 bases outside the gene matches. Germline CDR1 is MNHEY and CDR2 is SMNVEV (reference sequence). The CDR3 spans 18 residues. CDR3 coding DNA: TGTGCCAGCAGCCACCCAGGGGGGGTAGGGTATGGGGGCACTGAAGCTTTCTTT. This sequence encodes CASSHPGGVGYGGTEAFF.

V and J are TRBV4-2 and TRBJ2-3, with TRBD2 matching over 7 bases. CDR1 is LGHNA, CDR2 YNFKEQ, per germline. The CDR3 runs to 15 residues. V was pared by 2 bases and J by 4 bases, with 6 bases of the junction left unmatched. The CDR3 DNA is TGTGCCAGCAGCCAACAGGGCGGGAGTGCAGATACGCAGTATTTT. This translates into CASSQQGGSADTQYF.

The chain combines TRBV29-1 with TRBJ2-5; the match to TRBD1 covers 10 bases. Germline V lookup: CDR1 SQVTM, CDR2 ANQGSEA. CDR3 length: 13 residues. With V trimmed by 7 bases and J by 5 bases, 7 bases remained unmatched. This chain's CDR3 is CSGHRGQGETQYF. The CDR3 coding sequence is TGCAGCGGGCACAGGGGACAGGGGGAGACCCAGTACTTC.

The chain has TRBV9 and TRBJ1-1; D is undetermined. CDR3 length: 15 residues. Germline CDR1 is SGDLS and CDR2 is YYNGEE. Between the trimmed V and J ends, which lost 4 bases and 4 bases, there was a span of 17 bases. The DNA of the CDR3 is TGTGCCAGCAGCCCCCAACCCGGTGGGAGCACTGAAGCTTTCTTT. Its protein is CASSPQPGGSTEAFF.

CDR3 residues: CASSLNGRATYNEQFF. CDR3 nucleotide sequence: TGTGCCAGCAGCTTAAACGGGAGGGCTACATACAATGAGCAGTTCTTC. The rearrangement joins TRBV7-3 to TRBJ2-1, with 8 bases that match TRBD2. From germline, CDR1 is SGHTA and CDR2 FQGTGA. V trimming: 1 base; J trimming: 4 bases; junction bases outside the gene matches: 6. CDR3 length: 16 amino acids. Based on the CDR3 plus reference TRBV7-3 and TRBJ2-1, the full variable domain is GAGVSQTPSNKVTEKGKYVELRCDPISGHTALYWYRQSLGQGPEFLIYFQGTGAADDSGLPNDRFFAVRPEGSVSTLKIQRTERGDSAVYLCASSLNGRATYNEQFFGPGTRLTVL.

This chain uses TRBV28 with TRBJ2-1; a weak D match, TRBD2 (6 bases). The germline V and J ends were trimmed by 1 base and 6 bases, with 19 bases remaining between them. Germline V gene data show CDR1 as MDHEN and CDR2 as SYDVKM. The CDR3 is 17 amino acids. This chain's CDR3 is CASSLYRGGLTGNEQFF. The CDR3 region has the DNA TGTGCCAGCAGTTTATACCGAGGAGGGTTAACAGGCAATGAGCAGTTCTTC.

The chain carries TRBV11-3 and TRBJ2-1, with TRBD2 matching over 10 bases. The germline V gene has CDR1 SGHNT and CDR2 YENEEA. The CDR3 runs 15 residues. Trimming at V came to 5 bases and at J to 9 bases, leaving 10 bases not matched to a gene. The DNA of the CDR3 is TGTGCCAGCAGCGCCCTAGCGGGAGCTTTCACTGAGCAGTTCTTC. It encodes CASSALAGAFTEQFF. The full variable domain, rest sourced from reference TRBV11-3 and TRBJ2-1, is EAGVVQSPRYKIIEKKQPVAFWCNPISGHNTLYWYLQNLGQGPELLIRYENEEAVDDSQLPKDRFSAERLKGVDSTLKIQPAELGDSAVYLCASSALAGAFTEQFFGPGTRLTVL.

The rearrangement joins TRBV28 to TRBJ1-1; the D is unclear. CDR1 and CDR2 from the germline V gene are MDHEN and SYDVKM. This CDR3 contains 12 residues. Trimming pared 4 bases from V and 4 bases from J, leaving 7 bases between. The CDR3 here is CASSSEGTEAFF. The CDR3 DNA reads TGTGCCAGCAGTTCCGAGGGCACTGAAGCTTTCTTT.

The chain's CDR3 is CASSSGQALNEQYF. The CDR3 region has the DNA TGCGCCAGCAGCTCGGGACAGGCCCTGAACGAGCAGTACTTC. The gene calls are TRBV5-1 and TRBJ2-7; 8 bases fit TRBD1. From germline, CDR1 is SGHRS and CDR2 YFSETQ. Germline trimming cut 3 bases from V and 5 bases from J; bases unmatched to any gene: 7. The CDR3 has 14 amino acids.

The chain employs TRBV28 and TRBJ2-7, with 8 bases aligning to TRBD2. The CDR3 consists of 15 residues. After removal of 6 bases from V and 2 bases from J, the junction contained 9 bases not matched to a gene. Germline V gene sequence: CDR1 MDHEN, CDR2 SYDVKM. The CDR3 DNA sequence: TGTGCCAGCAGCACACCGACTAGCGTCGCCTACGAGCAGTACTTC. Translation gives CASSTPTSVAYEQYF.

In DNA, the CDR3 is TGCAGCGTTGAAAGAGGTACGGGGAACAATGAGCAGTTCTTC. Amino acid sequence: CSVERGTGNNEQFF. This chain links TRBV29-1 with TRBJ2-1, with D possibly matching TRBD2 (5 bases). This CDR3 has 14 amino acids. Looked up from germline, CDR1 is SQVTM and CDR2 is ANQGSEA. V shed 2 bases and J shed 5 bases, with 13 bases lying between them.

This clone has more than one count but fewer than ten. The chain links TRBV6-1 to TRBJ2-5; D not resolved. CDR1 and CDR2 (germline): MNHNS, SASEGT. The CDR3 has 12 residues. V gave up 3 bases and J gave up 1 base, with 3 bases separating them. The CDR3 loop reads CASSEGQETQYF. The CDR3 region has the DNA TGTGCCAGCAGTGAGGGCCAAGAGACCCAGTACTTC.

This clone was observed a single time. The V call is TRBV5-1, the J call TRBJ1-3; D is unclear. V was pared by 5 bases and J by 0 bases, with 12 bases between. The CDR3 is 15 amino acids. Germline V gene sequence: CDR1 SGHRS, CDR2 YFSETQ. In nucleotides, the CDR3 is TGCGCCAGCAGGTTTGACGGACCCTCTGGAAACACCATATATTTT. Translation: CASRFDGPSGNTIYF.

The rearrangement joins TRBV7-9 to TRBJ2-3, with 9 positions matching TRBD1. The CDR3 totals 19 residues. Losses at the gene ends were 4 bases for V and 4 bases for J; bases not matched to a gene: 18. CDR1 and CDR2 from the germline V gene are SEHNR and FQNEAQ (reference sequence). This CDR3 is CASSSLRDRVDARADTQYF. In DNA form, the CDR3 reads TGTGCCAGCAGCTCACTCCGGGACAGGGTGGACGCACGAGCAGATACGCAGTATTTT. Complete variable domain (other parts from reference TRBV7-9 and TRBJ2-3): DTGVSQNPRHKITKRGQNVTFRCDPISEHNRLYWYRQTLGQGPEFLTYFQNEAQLEKSRLLSDRFSAERPKGSFSTLEIQRTEQGDSAMYLCASSSLRDRVDARADTQYFGPGTRLTVL.